What follows are 8 T cell receptor beta chains derived from one specimen sequenced in a study of blood T cell repertoires in COVID-19. Some clones are missing from TCRdb's copy, which holds only in-frame ones; the method was immunoSEQ multiplex PCR. Among approximately 300,000 clones listed, approximately 87% were seen once. The specimen sequenced was PBMCs or T cells enriched from blood (not recorded which). The source is a woman aged 25 to 39 who had recovered from COVID-19.

This chain links TRBV28 with TRBJ1-1, with 10 bases that match TRBD1. The CDR3 is 16 residues long. CDR1 and CDR2 from the germline V gene are MDHEN and SYDVKM. V lost 10 bases and J lost 3; bases outside the gene matches: 14. This CDR3 is CATKKTGGNFYTEAFF. CDR3 coding DNA: TGTGCCACGAAAAAGACAGGGGGCAATTTTTACACTGAAGCTTTCTTT.

V and J are TRBV4-1 and TRBJ2-3, with a tentative D call TRBD1 (5 bases). Trimming shortened V by 1 base and J by 6 bases, and 14 bases separated the two germline ends. CDR1 and CDR2 (germline): MGHRA, YSYEKL. The CDR3 totals 15 residues. CDR3 sequence reads: CASSQVDSLGDTQYF. Here the CDR3 DNA reads TGCGCCAGCAGCCAAGTAGACAGTCTCGGGGATACGCAGTATTTT.

The chain joins TRBV5-4 to TRBJ1-6; no clear D. This CDR3 region has 16 residues. Germline loops: CDR1 SGHNT, CDR2 YYREEE (reference sequence). V was cut by 5 bases and J by 5 bases, with 17 bases left in between. The CDR3 is CASSPPPGGNNSPLHF. DNA for the CDR3: TGTGCCAGCAGTCCCCCCCCAGGAGGAAATAATTCACCCCTCCACTTT.

The chain carries TRBV11-2 and TRBJ1-1, with a tentative D call TRBD1 (6 bases). The V end was cut by 1 base, the J end by 4 bases, with 19 bases between. Germline-derived CDR1 and CDR2 are SGHAT and FQNNGV. CDR3 length: 17 residues. CDR3 amino acids: CASSLGFEGGRGTEAFF. The CDR3 coding sequence is TGTGCCAGCAGCTTAGGGTTCGAGGGGGGGCGAGGCACTGAAGCTTTCTTT.

The chain joins TRBV3-1 (or the pseudogene TRBV3-2) to TRBJ1-2; D unclear. Germline lookup yields CDR1 LGHDT and CDR2 YNNKEL (reference sequence). This CDR3 is 12 amino acids long. The V end lost 1 base, the J end lost 3 bases, and 3 bases lay between the germline ends. The CDR3 DNA reads TGTGCCAGCAGCCAAGTCGACTATGGCTACACCTTC. Protein sequence: CASSQVDYGYTF.

The chain combines TRBV18 with TRBJ1-5, with D unclear. This CDR3 has 14 amino acids. Trimming pared 6 bases from V and 5 bases from J, leaving 14 bases between. Germline values: CDR1 KGHSH, CDR2 LQKENI. CDR3: CASSQAGGDQPQHF. CDR3 DNA sequence: TGTGCCAGCTCCCAGGCGGGTGGAGATCAGCCCCAGCATTTT. Full variable domain (outside the CDR3, taken from reference TRBV18 and TRBJ1-5): NAGVMQNPRHLVRRRGQEARLRCSPMKGHSHVYWYRQLPEEGLKFMVYLQKENIIDESGMPKERFSAEFPKEGPSILRIQQVVRGDSAAYFCASSQAGGDQPQHFGDGTRLSIL.

This chain uses TRBV5-1 with TRBJ2-2; 12 bases agree with TRBD1. Trimming cost V 4 bases and J 4 bases; bases outside gene matches: 5. This CDR3 spans 16 amino acids. The V gene's germline CDR1 is SGHRS and CDR2 YFSETQ. The CDR3 sequence is CASSPGQGAVTGELFF. CDR3 nucleotides: TGCGCCAGCAGCCCGGGACAGGGGGCGGTCACCGGGGAGCTGTTTTTT.

A few counts support this clone. V usage is TRBV5-1 and J usage is TRBJ2-1, with TRBD2 matching over 9 bases. V shed 0 bases, J shed 4 bases, and the junction held 2 bases outside the gene matches. The CDR3 extends over 15 amino acids. CDR1 SGHRS and CDR2 YFSETQ come from the germline V gene. CDR3 loop: CASSLERGAYNEQFF. CDR3 DNA: TGCGCCAGCAGCTTGGAGCGGGGGGCGTACAATGAGCAGTTCTTC.